Listed here are 26 T cell receptor beta chains from one sample, sequenced in a study of early T cells in non-severe SARS-CoV-2 infection. TCRdb called the 5' RACE reads again in MiXCR, with one record for every CDR3 protein. This table has about 110,000 distinct CDR3 sequences, 12% appearing once. Sequenced: whole blood. Every receptor here comes from an adult who was a healthcare worker with PCR-confirmed SARS-CoV-2 infection or an uninfected control (not recorded which).

The chain has TRBV3-1 and TRBJ1-1; D call uncertain. V was clipped by 5 bases and J by 5 bases, with 9 bases between them. There are 12 residues in the CDR3. Germline CDR1 and CDR2: LGHDT and YNNKEL (reference sequence). For the CDR3, the DNA is TGTGCCAGCAGCATAGGGCGGACTGAAGCTTTCTTT. The encoded protein is CASSIGRTEAFF.

V gene TRBV28 combines with J gene TRBJ1-5, with D possibly being TRBD1 (5 bases). Germline lookup yields CDR1 MDHEN and CDR2 SYDVKM. The CDR3 is 16 amino acids. V was cut by 3 bases and J by 6 bases, with 18 bases left in between. CDR3 coding DNA: TGTGCCAGCAGTTTGGAACCAGGGATCATGCGTCAGCCCCAGCATTTT. Encoded protein: CASSLEPGIMRQPQHF.

The V and J genes are TRBV7-3 and TRBJ2-1; no definite D call. V shed 5 bases and J shed 7 bases, with 21 bases lying between them. The CDR3 is 16 amino acids. Germline loops: CDR1 SGHTA, CDR2 FQGTGA. The CDR3 DNA reads TGTGCCAGCAGCACCACCCGTCTCGGATCCGGGAATGAGCAGTTCTTC. Translating gives CASSTTRLGSGNEQFF.

This clonotype has at least ten counts. The chain couples TRBV20-1 to TRBJ1-6; D gene unclear. This CDR3 is 14 amino acids long. The germline V and J ends were trimmed by 5 bases and 9 bases, with 17 bases remaining between them. Germline V gene sequence: CDR1 DFQATT, CDR2 SNEGSKA (reference sequence). The CDR3 loop reads CSAGPRRLASPLHF. DNA of the CDR3: TGCAGTGCTGGCCCCCGACGGTTGGCTTCACCCCTCCACTTT.

This sequence joins TRBV7-3 and TRBJ2-5; D is uncertain. The germline V gene encodes CDR1 SGHTA and CDR2 FQGTGA. The CDR3 totals 13 residues. The V end lost 0 bases, the J end lost 5 bases, and 7 bases lay between the germline ends. CDR3 in DNA: TGTGCCAGCAGCTTAACGGCGTCGGAGACCCAGTACTTC. Translation: CASSLTASETQYF.

V usage is TRBV5-6 and J usage is TRBJ1-5, with 7 bases fitting TRBD1. The CDR3 runs 14 residues. The germline CDR1 and CDR2 sequences are SGHDT and YYEEEE. V dropped 4 bases and J dropped 6; count of bases not matched to a gene: 7. In nucleotides, the CDR3 is TGTGCCAGCAGCCCCGGACAGGTCGGTCAGCCCCAGCATTTT. Translating it yields CASSPGQVGQPQHF.

This clonotype was detected ten times or more. This sequence joins TRBV7-2 and TRBJ1-3; D uncertain. The CDR3 spans 14 residues. Trimming took 4 bases from V and 2 from J, leaving 9 bases between them. Per the germline V gene, CDR1 is SGHTA and CDR2 is FQGNSA. The CDR3 here is CASSSLRAGNTIYF. CDR3 sequence (DNA): TGTGCCAGCAGCTCCTTGAGGGCTGGAAACACCATATATTTT.

At least ten counts were recorded for this clonotype. The chain has TRBV28 and TRBJ2-3; D may be TRBD1 (6 bases). V dropped 5 bases and J dropped 0 bases, with 12 bases sitting between them. Germline V gene data show CDR1 as MDHEN and CDR2 as SYDVKM. The CDR3 length is 15 residues. The CDR3 protein is CASSPQGPSTDTQYF. CDR3 bases: TGTGCCAGCAGTCCACAGGGCCCTAGCACAGATACGCAGTATTTT.

The chain is built from TRBV12-3 or TRBV12-4 and TRBJ1-2; possible D gene TRBD1, 6 bases. The ends were cut back, 10 bases at V and 6 bases at J, with 24 bases in the middle. The CDR3 runs 15 residues. The CDR3 spells CANTPRGAGRNGYTF. The CDR3 region has the DNA TGTGCCAACACTCCTCGGGGGGCAGGGCGGAATGGCTACACCTTC.

This clonotype appeared many times. The chain employs TRBV5-1 and TRBJ1-5; 9 bases are a match to TRBD1. V shed 6 bases and J 4 bases; nucleotides not matched to a gene: 8. CDR1 and CDR2 (germline): SGHRS, YFSETQ. The CDR3 extends over 15 amino acids. The chain's CDR3 is CASKTGTGSNQPQHF. In DNA form, the CDR3 reads TGCGCCAGCAAAACCGGGACAGGGTCGAATCAGCCCCAGCATTTT.

V and J are TRBV10-2 and TRBJ2-2; TRBD2 agrees at 9 bases. The CDR3 loop spans 14 amino acids. Trimming at V came to 6 bases and at J to 9 bases, leaving 8 bases not matched to a gene. Looked up from germline, CDR1 is WSHSY and CDR2 is SAAADI. Written as DNA, the CDR3 is TGCGCCAGCAGGCCGGGACTAGCAACTCGGGAGCTGTTTTTT. Amino acid sequence: CASRPGLATRELFF.

V is TRBV7-9 and J is TRBJ1-1; D call uncertain. The CDR3 is made up of 14 amino acids. Germline V lookup: CDR1 SEHNR, CDR2 FQNEAQ (reference sequence). V was pared by 6 bases and J by 4 bases, with 15 bases between. CDR3 bases: TGTGCCAGCAGGATTGAGGGCCTGGGCACTGAAGCTTTCTTT. This codes for CASRIEGLGTEAFF. Complete variable domain (other parts from reference TRBV7-9 and TRBJ1-1): DTGVSQNPRHKITKRGQNVTFRCDPISEHNRLYWYRQTLGQGPEFLTYFQNEAQLEKSRLLSDRFSAERPKGSFSTLEIQRTEQGDSAMYLCASRIEGLGTEAFFGQGTRLTVV.

This clonotype was found a few times. V and J are TRBV19 and TRBJ1-2; a weak D match, TRBD1 (6 bases). V was shortened by 9 bases and J by 6 bases, with 20 bases between the two germline ends. The CDR3 is made up of 14 amino acids. Germline values: CDR1 LNHDA, CDR2 SQIVND (reference sequence). CDR3 nucleotide sequence: TGTGCCAGCACCGACCGGGACACCGCCGATGGCTACACCTTC. Translated, it gives CASTDRDTADGYTF.

This clonotype was seen repeatedly, ten times or more. This sequence joins TRBV3-1 and TRBJ2-7, with D perhaps given as TRBD1 or TRBD2 (5 bases each). The CDR3 has 14 residues. The V and J ends lost 3 bases and 4 bases respectively, with 13 bases between them. Germline-derived CDR1 and CDR2 are LGHDT and YNNKEL (reference sequence). CDR3 residues: CASSQPGLPYEQYF. CDR3 coding DNA: TGTGCCAGCAGCCAGCCGGGGCTCCCTTACGAGCAGTACTTC.

The V gene is TRBV9, the J gene TRBJ1-5; possible D gene TRBD1, 5 bases. Between the trimmed V and J ends, which lost 3 bases and 10 bases, there was a span of 14 bases. Germline values: CDR1 SGDLS, CDR2 YYNGEE. CDR3 length: 13 residues. For the CDR3, the DNA is TGTGCCAGCAGCGACGGGACCGCTCTCCCCCAGCATTTT. Amino acid sequence: CASSDGTALPQHF.

This clonotype occurred many times. This chain connects TRBV7-2 to TRBJ2-3, with D tentatively TRBD1 (6 bases). CDR1 is SGHTA, CDR2 FQGNSA, per germline. The CDR3 has 15 residues. The V end lost 5 bases, the J end lost 0 bases, and 12 bases lay between the germline ends. Written as DNA, the CDR3 is TGTGCCAGCAGCACGGACAGTACTAGCACAGATACGCAGTATTTT. Its protein is CASSTDSTSTDTQYF.

In its sample, this clonotype was seen many times. V usage is TRBV6-5 and J usage is TRBJ2-3; TRBD2 agrees at 12 bases. The CDR3 spans 15 residues. The germline gives CDR1 MNHEY, CDR2 SVGAGI. Losses at the gene ends were 5 bases for V and 5 bases for J; bases not matched to a gene: 5. The CDR3, as DNA: TGTGCCAGCAGTCCTCTAGCGGGAGGGGGAGATACGCAGTATTTT. It translates to CASSPLAGGGDTQYF.

This clonotype was counted at least ten times. The gene calls are TRBV20-1 and TRBJ2-1; 15 nucleotides match TRBD2. The germline CDR1 and CDR2 sequences are DFQATT and SNEGSKA (reference sequence). CDR3 size: 17 residues. V shed 6 bases and J 1 base; nucleotides not matched to a gene: 7. The CDR3 nucleotides read TGCAGTGCCGGACTAGCGGGAGGGCTAGGATCCTACAATGAGCAGTTCTTC. It translates to CSAGLAGGLGSYNEQFF.

This chain connects TRBV7-3 to TRBJ2-6; D unclear. CDR1 and CDR2 from the germline V gene are SGHTA and FQGTGA. V was shortened by 8 bases and J by 0 bases, with 5 bases between the two germline ends. CDR3 length: 13 residues. The CDR3 sequence is CASARSGANVLTF. Here the CDR3 DNA reads TGTGCCAGCGCCCGCTCTGGGGCCAACGTCCTGACTTTC. The variable domain in full, completed from reference TRBV7-3 and TRBJ2-6, reads GAGVSQTPSNKVTEKGKYVELRCDPISGHTALYWYRQSLGQGPEFLIYFQGTGAADDSGLPNDRFFAVRPEGSVSTLKIQRTERGDSAVYLCASARSGANVLTFGAGSRLTVL.

The chain combines TRBV3-1 with TRBJ2-1, with D possibly called TRBD1 or TRBD2 (5 bases each). Trimming pared 4 bases from V and 1 base from J, leaving 20 bases between. There are 18 residues in the CDR3. Germline CDR1 reads LGHDT; CDR2 reads YNNKEL (reference sequence). CDR3 in amino acids: CASSPGFDLRASYNEQFF. DNA for the CDR3: TGTGCCAGCAGCCCAGGGTTTGACTTGCGGGCTTCCTACAATGAGCAGTTCTTC.

The chain has TRBV5-8 and TRBJ2-7; weak D call: TRBD2 (6 bases). Trimming took 6 bases from V and 2 from J, leaving 15 bases between them. Germline V gives CDR1 SGHTS, CDR2 YDEGEE. The CDR3 extends over 14 amino acids. CDR3: CASNGWGVAYEQYF. DNA for the CDR3: TGTGCCAGCAACGGCTGGGGGGTGGCCTACGAGCAGTACTTC.

This chain joins TRBV12-3 or TRBV12-4 and TRBJ2-2; D is uncertain. V gave up 7 bases and J gave up 0 bases, with 12 bases separating them. This CDR3 region has 15 residues. CDR3 sequence: CASIFARPNTGELFF. The CDR3 nucleotides read TGTGCCAGCATCTTCGCCCGGCCGAACACCGGGGAGCTGTTTTTT.

CDR3: CASSLRDRGRSHYGYTF. CDR3 nucleotides: TGTGCCAGCAGTCTACGGGACAGGGGGCGTTCTCACTATGGCTACACCTTC. The chain employs TRBV27 and TRBJ1-2, with 12 bases identical to TRBD1. CDR3 length: 17 amino acids. Trimming cost V 5 bases and J 3 bases; bases outside gene matches: 10. Germline-derived CDR1 and CDR2 are MNHEY and SMNVEV (reference sequence).

This clonotype was counted at least ten times. The gene calls are TRBV19 and TRBJ2-4; D is possibly TRBD1 or TRBD2 (6 bases each). The germline V gene encodes CDR1 LNHDA and CDR2 SQIVND (reference sequence). V was cut by 6 bases and J by 0 bases, with 12 bases left in between. This CDR3 spans 15 amino acids. This chain's CDR3 is CASRSGGLAKNIQYF. As DNA, the CDR3 is TGTGCCAGTAGATCCGGGGGCTTAGCCAAAAACATTCAGTACTTC.

In this sample, this clonotype turned up a few times. The V call is TRBV3-1, the J call TRBJ2-3; D might be TRBD1 (5 bases). Trimming shortened V by 4 bases and J by 4 bases, and 12 bases separated the two germline ends. CDR1 is LGHDT, CDR2 YNNKEL, per germline (reference sequence). This CDR3 has 14 residues. The CDR3 is CASSPYRTSDTQYF. The CDR3 region has the DNA TGTGCCAGCAGCCCCTACAGGACCTCAGATACGCAGTATTTT.

V gene TRBV12-3 or TRBV12-4 combines with J gene TRBJ1-1; D not certain. The CDR3 loop spans 12 amino acids. Trimming stripped 6 bases from V and 0 bases from J, with 5 bases between. The CDR3 reads CASRRVNTEAFF. Written as DNA, the CDR3 is TGTGCCAGCAGACGAGTGAACACTGAAGCTTTCTTT.